This entry describes one T cell receptor beta chain. The method was immunoSEQ multiplex PCR; TCRdb's version includes in-frame clones alone and lacks a portion of them. The sample holds some 100,000 clones, roughly 76% seen once. This sample stems from a study of blood T cell repertoires in COVID-19. J gave up 4 bases and V 0 bases, and 6 bases lay outside the gene matches. This CDR3 has 15 residues. Germline V gene sequence: CDR1 SGHRS, CDR2 YFSETQ. V gene TRBV5-1 combines with J gene TRBJ2-7; TRBD1 agrees at 8 bases. The source of this sequence is a human donor in a cohort sampled during active COVID-19. The material sequenced was peripheral blood. The CDR3 DNA follows: TGCGCCAGCAGCTTGGTTGGGACAGGAGGATACGAGCAGTACTTC. It translates to CASSLVGTGGYEQYF.